The 30 T cell receptor beta chains below were found in one sample sequenced in a study of CD8 T cells in Susac syndrome. The RNA, roughly 0.5 to 1 ug, was put through reverse transcription using random hexamers. TCRdb used MiXCR to reprocess the immunoSEQ multiplex PCR reads, holding one entry per CDR3 protein. Among about 250,000 distinct CDR3 sequences listed, roughly 95% were seen once. Sequenced input: CD4+ T cells from PBMCs. These receptors came from a human donor with multiple sclerosis.

The genes are TRBV10-3 and TRBJ2-3, with no clear D. Trimming left V 0 bases short and J 11 bases short, with 12 bases between. CDR1 is ENHRY and CDR2 is SYGVKD in the germline V gene. The CDR3 contains 13 residues. DNA for the CDR3: TGTGCCATCAGTGAGTCGACTCATCAAGTGCAGTATTTT. Amino acids: CAISESTHQVQYF.

This sequence joins TRBV4-1 and TRBJ1-1, with 8 bases lining up with TRBD1. With 6 bases clipped from V and 0 bases from J, the junction kept 12 bases outside the gene matches. CDR1 is MGHRA and CDR2 is YSYEKL in the germline V gene. The CDR3 has 17 amino acids. The CDR3 nucleotides read TGCGCCAGCAGTCTAGATGGCAGGGGGCTCTTGAACACTGAAGCTTTCTTT. Translated: CASSLDGRGLLNTEAFF.

The rearrangement uses TRBV3-1 and TRBJ2-1, with D maybe TRBD2 (5 bases). The CDR3 extends over 16 amino acids. Germline CDR1 LGHDT, CDR2 YNNKEL (reference sequence). Deletions cut 6 bases from V and 3 bases from J, with 18 bases between. CDR3 sequence (DNA): TGTGCCAGCAGTCCTAGAAGGGAGCGCCACTACAATGAGCAGTTCTTC. Its protein product is CASSPRRERHYNEQFF.

The CDR3 DNA reads as TGTGCCAGCAGCCCCGGACTAGCGGTGCAGACCACAGATACGCAGTATTTT. Translated: CASSPGLAVQTTDTQYF. The rearrangement links TRBV9 to TRBJ2-3; 10 bases align to TRBD2. V gave up 4 bases and J gave up 2 bases; unmatched junction bases: 10. The germline V gene encodes CDR1 SGDLS and CDR2 YYNGEE. The CDR3 has 17 amino acids. Full variable domain (rest looked up from reference TRBV9 and TRBJ2-3): DSGVTQTPKHLITATGQRVTLRCSPRSGDLSVYWYQQSLDQGLQFLIQYYNGEERAKGNILERFSAQQFPDLHSELNLSSLELGDSALYFCASSPGLAVQTTDTQYFGPGTRLTVL.

V is TRBV11-1 and J is TRBJ2-2; D is perhaps TRBD1 (6 bases). Trimming left V 4 bases short and J 6 bases short, with 15 bases between. Per germline, CDR1 SGHAT and CDR2 FQDESV (reference sequence). The CDR3 sequence is 15 residues long. The CDR3 is CASSSRAGVAGELFF. CDR3 DNA: TGTGCCAGCAGCTCGAGGGCAGGGGTCGCCGGGGAGCTGTTTTTT. The full variable domain, completed using reference TRBV11-1 and TRBJ2-2, is EAEVAQSPRYKITEKSQAVAFWCDPISGHATLYWYRQILGQGPELLVQFQDESVVDDSQLPKDRFSAERLKGVDSTLKIQPAELGDSAMYLCASSSRAGVAGELFFGEGSRLTVL.

The genes are TRBV20-1 and TRBJ2-1; D tentatively fits TRBD1 or TRBD2 (5 bases each). The CDR3 runs 13 residues. CDR1 is DFQATT, CDR2 SNEGSKA, per germline (reference sequence). Here the CDR3 reads CSGGGRSYNEQFF. CDR3 nucleotides: TGCAGCGGTGGGGGTCGCTCCTACAATGAGCAGTTCTTC.

V is TRBV3-1 and J is TRBJ2-7; TRBD1 is a possible D gene (6 bases). Germline V lookup: CDR1 LGHDT, CDR2 YNNKEL (reference sequence). Trimming took off 0 bases at V and 0 bases at J, with 12 bases between the two ends. There are 16 residues in the CDR3. For the CDR3, the DNA is TGTGCCAGCAGCCAAGACCCCCCAGGGGCCTCCTACGAGCAGTACGTC. Its protein product is CASSQDPPGASYEQYV.

The chain employs TRBV29-1 and TRBJ2-1; 7 bases are shared with TRBD1. This CDR3 comprises 16 residues. V lost 8 bases to trimming and J lost 2 bases; unmatched junction nucleotides: 15. Germline V gene data show CDR1 as SQVTM and CDR2 as ANQGSEA. As DNA, the CDR3 is TGCAGCATTACCGGGACAGAACTGTCCGCCTACAATGAGCAGTTCTTC. Translated: CSITGTELSAYNEQFF.

The genes are TRBV7-2 and TRBJ2-3; 11 nucleotides align to TRBD1. The germline V gene encodes CDR1 SGHTA and CDR2 FQGNSA. The CDR3 is 16 residues long. J gave up 5 bases and V 5 bases, and 9 bases lay outside the gene matches. The chain's CDR3 is CASSQWTGGFGDTQYF. As DNA, the CDR3 is TGTGCCAGCAGCCAATGGACAGGGGGCTTTGGAGATACGCAGTATTTT. Looking up the rest from reference TRBV7-2 and TRBJ2-3 gives the full variable domain: GAGVSQSPSNKVTEKGKDVELRCDPISGHTALYWYRQSLGQGLEFLIYFQGNSAPDKSGLPSDRFSAERTGGSVSTLTIQRTQQEDSAVYLCASSQWTGGFGDTQYFGPGTRLTVL.

The chain carries TRBV4-2 and TRBJ1-6, with TRBD1 matching over 9 bases. From germline, CDR1 is LGHNA and CDR2 YNFKEQ. The CDR3 consists of 16 residues. Trimming took 4 bases from V and 8 from J; bases not matched to a gene: 9. The CDR3 region is CASSRSGTGLDSPLHF. CDR3 bases: TGTGCCAGCAGCCGCAGCGGGACAGGGCTCGATTCACCCCTCCACTTT.

This chain connects TRBV9 to TRBJ1-1; D possibly corresponds to TRBD1 (5 bases). The V gene lost 0 bases and the J gene lost 11 bases, with 14 bases spanning the gap. The CDR3 runs 13 residues. Germline-derived CDR1 and CDR2 are SGDLS and YYNGEE. The CDR3: CASSVAPGGTAFF. For the CDR3, the DNA is TGTGCCAGCAGCGTAGCCCCGGGGGGGACTGCTTTCTTT.

This clonotype was seen a single time. The chain joins TRBV27 to TRBJ1-2; D call uncertain. Germline CDR1 and CDR2: MNHEY and SMNVEV (reference sequence). Trimming removed 7 bases at V and 4 bases at J, with 13 bases between. CDR3 length: 13 residues. CDR3 DNA: TGTGCCAGCATGGATCTGCGGTCCTATGGCTACACCTTC. Its translation: CASMDLRSYGYTF.

The CDR3 protein is CASSVDSGGSQETQYF. DNA of the CDR3: TGTGCCAGCAGCGTAGATAGCGGGGGAAGCCAAGAGACCCAGTACTTC. The rearrangement joins TRBV9 to TRBJ2-5, with 9 bases that match TRBD2. Germline trimming cut 0 bases from V and 1 base from J; bases unmatched to any gene: 4. Germline-derived CDR1 and CDR2 are SGDLS and YYNGEE. CDR3 length equals 16 residues.

The chain recombines TRBV14 with TRBJ2-7; the D is unclear. Germline CDR1 is SGHDN and CDR2 is FVKESK. V lost 1 base and J 1 base, leaving 14 bases between the germline ends. This CDR3 comprises 16 residues. The CDR3 DNA is TGTGCCAGCAGCCAAGGTCCCTCCAGAAGGTCCTACGAGCAGTACTTC. Encoded protein: CASSQGPSRRSYEQYF.

This clonotype has a single count. The V and J genes are TRBV15 and TRBJ2-7, with D unclear. The CDR3 is 10 residues long. Germline assignment: CDR1 LNHNV and CDR2 YYDKDF (reference sequence). V lost 3 bases, J lost 6 bases, and 3 bases lay in between. In DNA form, the CDR3 reads TGTGCCACCAGCAGCATCGAGCAGTACGTC. Encoded protein: CATSSIEQYV.

This chain links TRBV28 with TRBJ1-5; TRBD1 agrees at 9 bases. Germline loops: CDR1 MDHEN, CDR2 SYDVKM. V dropped 6 bases and J dropped 9; count of bases not matched to a gene: 12. This CDR3 spans 15 amino acids. CDR3 in DNA: TGTGCCAGCAGCCCCTTGGACAGGGGAGGCGCGCCCCAGCATTTT. This sequence encodes CASSPLDRGGAPQHF.

J is TRBJ1-6 and V is TRBV6-5, with D tentatively TRBD1 (5 bases). Germline CDR1 MNHEY, CDR2 SVGAGI. This CDR3 contains 14 residues. Trimming shortened V by 0 bases and J by 7 bases, and 7 bases separated the two germline ends. CDR3 in DNA: TGTGCCAGCAGTTACTCTCGGGGCAATTCACCCCTCCACTTT. This codes for CASSYSRGNSPLHF.

The chain employs TRBV19 and TRBJ2-7, with 8 bases fitting TRBD1. This CDR3 comprises 14 residues. The V segment lost 5 bases and the J segment 1 base; nucleotides outside the gene matches: 4. The germline V gene has CDR1 LNHDA and CDR2 SQIVND (reference sequence). This chain's CDR3 is CASSVTGDSYEQYV. DNA for the CDR3: TGTGCCAGTAGTGTGACAGGGGATTCCTACGAGCAGTACGTC.

The chain combines TRBV7-9 with TRBJ1-5; no reliable D call. CDR1 SEHNR and CDR2 FQNEAQ come from the germline V gene (reference sequence). The CDR3 loop spans 13 amino acids. The germline V and J ends were trimmed by 3 bases and 3 bases, with 6 bases remaining between them. The CDR3, as DNA: TGTGCCAGCAGCTTGCGGGACAATCAGCCCCAGCATTTT. Protein sequence: CASSLRDNQPQHF.

The chain joins TRBV4-1 to TRBJ2-7; D is undetermined. CDR3 size: 13 residues. The V gene lost 2 bases and the J gene lost 4 bases, with 9 bases spanning the gap. Germline-derived CDR1 and CDR2 are MGHRA and YSYEKL. DNA of the CDR3: TGCGCCAGCAGCCAATTTGTCAGTTACGAGCAGTACTTC. The encoded protein is CASSQFVSYEQYF.

The chain has TRBV28 and TRBJ1-5, with D uncertain. CDR3 size: 14 residues. Germline CDR1 and CDR2: MDHEN and SYDVKM. Trimming removed 6 bases from V and 11 bases from J, with 20 bases in between. In DNA, the CDR3 is TGTGCCAGCAGGACTGATACCCGAAGCGGGACCCAGCATTTT. This encodes CASRTDTRSGTQHF.

The chain links TRBV12-3 or TRBV12-4 to TRBJ2-1, with TRBD1 identical over 9 bases. V was clipped by 8 bases and J by 6 bases; unmatched bases: 8. CDR3 size: 14 residues. Here the CDR3 reads CASLGQGKVNEQFF. Written as DNA, the CDR3 is TGTGCCAGCCTGGGACAGGGCAAGGTCAATGAGCAGTTCTTC.

This CDR3 reads CASKQGASAHTEAFF. The CDR3, as DNA: TGTGCCAGTAAACAGGGGGCGTCAGCACACACTGAAGCTTTCTTT. The chain has TRBV19 and TRBJ1-1, with 9 bases fitting TRBD1. The CDR3 contains 15 residues. Germline V lookup: CDR1 LNHDA, CDR2 SQIVND (reference sequence). J gave up 3 bases and V 7 bases, and 9 bases lay outside the gene matches.

The chain joins TRBV18 to TRBJ1-2; unclear D gene. Germline CDR1 and CDR2: KGHSH and LQKENI. Between the trimmed V and J ends, which lost 1 base and 8 bases, there was a span of 11 bases. There are 13 residues in the CDR3. In DNA form, the CDR3 reads TGTGCCAGCTCACCACTGAACGGAGGCGGCTACACCTTC. Translation gives CASSPLNGGGYTF.

The rearrangement links TRBV10-3 to TRBJ2-7; 10 bases line up with TRBD2. Germline CDR1 reads ENHRY; CDR2 reads SYGVKD. The CDR3 spans 14 residues. J was trimmed by 7 bases and V by 3 bases; bases with no gene match: 6. Here the CDR3 DNA reads TGTGCCATCAGTGAAGCGGGAGGGCCTCGGGAGCAGTACGTC. Its translation: CAISEAGGPREQYV.

The genes are TRBV27 and TRBJ2-1, with 7 bases fitting TRBD2. In germline, CDR1 is MNHEY, CDR2 SMNVEV (reference sequence). V was clipped by 2 bases and J by 2 bases; unmatched bases: 0. This CDR3 has 14 residues. CDR3: CASSLAGAYNEQFF. The CDR3 nucleotides are TGTGCCAGCAGTTTAGCGGGAGCCTACAATGAGCAGTTCTTC.

The genes are TRBV9 and TRBJ1-1; D not certain. This CDR3 spans 13 amino acids. V shed 3 bases and J shed 0 bases, with 6 bases lying between them. Germline CDR1 SGDLS, CDR2 YYNGEE. CDR3 residues: CASSAQVNTEAFF. The CDR3 nucleotides are TGTGCCAGCAGCGCCCAGGTGAACACTGAAGCTTTCTTT.

The CDR3 bases are TGTGCCAGCAGCGGAATCAGGGTTTACAATGAGCAGTTCTTC. Its translation is CASSGIRVYNEQFF. The rearrangement joins TRBV7-9 to TRBJ2-1; possible D gene TRBD1, 5 bases. V dropped 5 bases and J dropped 4 bases, with 12 bases sitting between them. Germline assignment: CDR1 SEHNR and CDR2 FQNEAQ (reference sequence). The CDR3 is made up of 14 amino acids.

This chain links TRBV7-2 with TRBJ2-7; the D is unclear. The V and J ends lost 3 bases and 2 bases respectively, with 14 bases between them. The germline V gene has CDR1 SGHTA and CDR2 FQGNSA. CDR3 length: 15 residues. The CDR3, as DNA: TGTGCCAGCAGCTTCTACTCGGGCGAACCCTACGAGCAGTACGTC. This translates into CASSFYSGEPYEQYV.

This chain joins TRBV2 and TRBJ2-3; possible D gene TRBD1, 5 bases. The V and J ends lost 6 bases and 0 bases respectively, with 13 bases between them. The CDR3 length is 15 residues. Germline CDR1 SNHLY, CDR2 FYNNEI. Written as DNA, the CDR3 is TGTGCCAGCAGGGGGTGGGGCCCTAGCACAGATACGCAGTATTTT. This gives the protein CASRGWGPSTDTQYF.